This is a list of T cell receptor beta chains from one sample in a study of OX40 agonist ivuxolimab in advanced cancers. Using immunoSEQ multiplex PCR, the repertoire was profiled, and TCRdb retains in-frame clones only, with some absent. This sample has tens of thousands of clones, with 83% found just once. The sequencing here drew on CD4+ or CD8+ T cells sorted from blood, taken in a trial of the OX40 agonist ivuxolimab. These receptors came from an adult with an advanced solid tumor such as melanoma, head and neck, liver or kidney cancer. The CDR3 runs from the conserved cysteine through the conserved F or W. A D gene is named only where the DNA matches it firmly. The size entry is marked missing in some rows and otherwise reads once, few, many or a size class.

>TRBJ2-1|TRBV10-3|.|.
TGTGCCATCAGTGGTTCCGTTGGAATCTACAATGAGCAGTTCTTC
CAISGSVGIYNEQFF
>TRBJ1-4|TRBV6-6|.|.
TGTGCCAGCAGTTACCGAGGACTCGAAAAACTGTTTTTT
CASSYRGLEKLFF
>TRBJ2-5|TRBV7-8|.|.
TGTGCCAGCAGCTCCCGGACAGCCCAAGAGACCCAGTACTTC
CASSSRTAQETQYF
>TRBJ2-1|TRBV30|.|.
TGTGCCTCCAAAATCGGGACATACAATGAGCAGTTCTTC
CASKIGTYNEQFF
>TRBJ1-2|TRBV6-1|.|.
TGTGCCGGTCGAACAACGGCCTTATATGGCTACACCTTC
CAGRTTALYGYTF
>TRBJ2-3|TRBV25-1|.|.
TGTGCCAGCAGTGACTCCCGGCCGGGGGATACGCAGTATTTT
CASSDSRPGDTQYF
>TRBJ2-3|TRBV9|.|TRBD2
TGTGCCAGCAGCCCCCGACTAGCGGGCACAGATACGCAGTATTTT
CASSPRLAGTDTQYF
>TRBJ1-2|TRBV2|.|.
TGTGCCAGCAGTGGCCCGCGGCCGGGCTACACCTTC
CASSGPRPGYTF
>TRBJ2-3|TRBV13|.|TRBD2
TGTGCCAGCAGCTGGACTAGCGGGGCAGATACGCAGTATTTT
CASSWTSGADTQYF
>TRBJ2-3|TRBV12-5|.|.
TGTGCTAGTGGTTTGAGGGGAGGGGGTTCCGATACGCAGTATTTT
CASGLRGGGSDTQYF
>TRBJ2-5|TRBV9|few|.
TGTGCCAGCAGCGTAGCTCCGGGGGAGACCCAGTACTTC
CASSVAPGETQYF
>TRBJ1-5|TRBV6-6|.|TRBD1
TGTGCCAGCAGGAGACAGGGGAACAATCAGCCCCAGCATTTT
CASRRQGNNQPQHF
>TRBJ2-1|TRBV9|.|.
TGTGCCAGCAGCGTAGCTCCCGGGGGGCCAGGCAATGAGCAGTTCTTC
CASSVAPGGPGNEQFF
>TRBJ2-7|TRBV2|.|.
TGTGCCAGCAGAAGGGGGGGGTTTCCGGGGAGCGGTACGTACGAGCAGTACTTC
CASRRGGFPGSGTYEQYF